What follows are 16 T cell receptor beta chains derived from one specimen sequenced in a study of T cells in Graves' hyperthyroidism and ophthalmopathy. There were TCR beta CDR3 regions amplified from RNA transcripts. A first-round RT-PCR of the TCR CDR3 used the HTBI primer set. TCRdb independently ran MiXCR on the multiplex PCR reads; one entry per CDR3 protein. The table lists about 560,000 distinct CDR3 sequences, approximately 15% of them singletons. Material: blood. Source of these receptors: a woman in her late teens or twenties with Graves' hyperthyroidism.

A note on this clonotype: At one of its ends the junction is not consistent with the germline gene, which may arise from a read error. The rearrangement links TRBV18 to TRBJ2-5; D is possibly TRBD1 (6 bases). The V gene's germline CDR1 is KGHSH and CDR2 LQKENI. The CDR3 consists of 16 residues. DNA of the CDR3: TGTGCCAGCACACCAGACTTCCGGACAGCTGAAGAGACCCAGTACTTC. Its translation: CASTPDFRTAEETQYF.

This clonotype was counted a few times. The chain employs TRBV5-6 and TRBJ1-6, with D perhaps matching TRBD1 (6 bases). V shed 0 bases and J shed 10 bases, with 17 bases lying between them. This CDR3 contains 16 residues. Germline CDR1 reads SGHDT; CDR2 reads YYEEEE. This CDR3 reads CASSLGPATGNSPLHF. The DNA for the CDR3 is TGTGCCAGCAGCTTGGGCCCGGCTACAGGGAACTCACCCCTCCACTTT.

The chain combines TRBV19 with TRBJ1-3, with D possibly TRBD1 on 5 matching bases. Looked up from germline, CDR1 is LNHDA and CDR2 is SQIVND (reference sequence). The CDR3 spans 13 residues. V was pared by 10 bases and J by 3 bases, with 13 bases between. Here the CDR3 DNA reads TGTGCCACCCTCCGGGACGGTGGAAACACCATATATTTT. This translates into CATLRDGGNTIYF. The variable domain in full, completed from reference TRBV19 and TRBJ1-3, reads DGGITQSPKYLFRKEGQNVTLSCEQNLNHDAMYWYRQDPGQGLRLIYYSQIVNDFQKGDIAEGYSVSREKKESFPLTVTSAQKNPTAFYLCATLRDGGNTIYFGEGSWLTVV.

This clonotype was recorded many times. This chain uses TRBV9 with TRBJ1-2; 7 nucleotides agree with TRBD1. The CDR3 runs 15 residues. V lost 5 bases and J lost 11; bases outside the gene matches: 18. Germline V gene sequence: CDR1 SGDLS, CDR2 YYNGEE. The CDR3 protein is CASSPTGTVAFGYTF. CDR3 in DNA: TGTGCCAGCAGTCCTACAGGGACAGTCGCTTTTGGTTACACCTTC.

The chain has TRBV20-1 and TRBJ2-1; tentatively, D is TRBD1 (6 bases). The germline V gene encodes CDR1 DFQATT and CDR2 SNEGSKA (reference sequence). This CDR3 has 13 amino acids. V was pared by 6 bases and J by 7 bases, with 16 bases between. CDR3 nucleotide sequence: TGCAGTGCCTTTCACACTCAGGGGAATGAGCAGTTCTTC. Its protein product is CSAFHTQGNEQFF.

On this clonotype: A read error is likely, as this CDR3 ends without the conserved phenylalanine or tryptophan. This sequence joins TRBV2 and TRBJ2-1, with D possibly TRBD2 on 6 matching bases. The CDR3 runs to 15 residues. The V gene lost 3 bases and the J gene lost 4 bases, with 13 bases spanning the gap. Germline V CDR1 and CDR2: SNHLY, FYNNEI. CDR3 bases: TGTGCCAGCAGTGAGGGGCTAGCGAATTACAATGAGCAGTTCTCC. Translating it yields CASSEGLANYNEQFS.

This clonotype turned up a few times. The CDR3 here is CASSFRQGNMNTEAFF. The CDR3 nucleotides read TGTGCCAGCAGCTTCCGACAGGGAAACATGAACACTGAAGCTTTCTTT. The chain joins TRBV7-2 to TRBJ1-1; 7 nucleotides agree with TRBD1. J gave up 0 bases and V 3 bases, and 7 bases lay outside the gene matches. Germline CDR1 and CDR2: SGHTA and FQGNSA. The CDR3 length is 16 residues.

The gene calls are TRBV5-1 and TRBJ1-1; D perhaps matches TRBD1 (6 bases). Per the germline V gene, CDR1 is SGHRS and CDR2 is YFSETQ. Trimming shortened V by 0 bases and J by 7 bases, and 10 bases separated the two germline ends. This CDR3 has 13 residues. The CDR3 DNA is TGCGCCAGCAGCTTGGAATGGGGGCGTGAAGCTTTCTTT. It specifies CASSLEWGREAFF.

V gene TRBV11-1 combines with J gene TRBJ1-3; D is unclear. The V end was cut by 2 bases, the J end by 3 bases, with 23 bases between. The CDR3 totals 19 residues. The germline V gene has CDR1 SGHAT and CDR2 FQDESV (reference sequence). CDR3 amino acids: CASSLRTPIGSAYGNTIYF. The CDR3 bases are TGTGCCAGCAGCTTAAGGACGCCGATCGGAAGCGCCTATGGAAACACCATATATTTT.

This clonotype has just a few counts. The rearrangement joins TRBV27 to TRBJ1-5; the match to TRBD1 covers 8 bases. The CDR3 loop spans 15 amino acids. From germline, CDR1 is MNHEY and CDR2 SMNVEV (reference sequence). With 5 bases clipped from V and 5 bases from J, the junction kept 8 bases outside the gene matches. The CDR3 DNA sequence: TGTGCCAGCAGTCCCTGGACAGGGATGGATCAGCCCCAGCATTTT. As protein: CASSPWTGMDQPQHF.

In DNA, the CDR3 is TGTGCCAGCATACCGATATGGGGGACAAACTCCTACGAGCAGTACTTC. Protein product: CASIPIWGTNSYEQYF. This chain connects TRBV6-2 or TRBV6-3 to TRBJ2-7; D may be TRBD1 (6 bases). The V gene's germline CDR1 is MNHEY and CDR2 SVGEGT. This CDR3 has 16 amino acids. V was trimmed by 7 bases and J by 0 bases, leaving 19 bases between them.

This clonotype was observed a handful of times. V gene TRBV3-1 combines with J gene TRBJ1-5; D remains ambiguous. The CDR3 is made up of 12 amino acids. The V gene's germline CDR1 is LGHDT and CDR2 YNNKEL (reference sequence). V lost 4 bases to trimming and J lost 9 bases, with 10 bases between them. The CDR3 region is CASSLFEGPQHF. The CDR3 region has the DNA TGTGCCAGCAGCCTTTTTGAGGGGCCCCAGCATTTT.

J is TRBJ1-2 and V is TRBV11-2; 8 bases map to TRBD1. The CDR3 extends over 14 amino acids. Germline trimming cut 3 bases from V and 6 bases from J; bases unmatched to any gene: 6. Germline V gene sequence: CDR1 SGHAT, CDR2 FQNNGV. In DNA form, the CDR3 reads TGTGCCAGCAGCTTTTTACAGGGGGGGGATGGCTACACCTTC. Its protein is CASSFLQGGDGYTF.

The rearrangement joins TRBV11-2 to TRBJ2-1, with TRBD2 identical over 11 bases. The CDR3 is 18 residues long. The J segment lost 3 bases and the V segment lost 3 bases, leaving 10 bases of the junction unmatched. Germline lookup yields CDR1 SGHAT and CDR2 FQNNGV. The CDR3 DNA follows: TGTGCCAGCAGCTTTAGCGGGAGGGCCCCCAACGACTACAATGAGCAGTTCTTC. Amino acid sequence: CASSFSGRAPNDYNEQFF.

This clonotype was seen at least ten times. In DNA form, the CDR3 reads TGTGCCACCCTTCTTCCAGGCAATGAGCAGTTCTTC. Its protein product is CATLLPGNEQFF. The gene calls are TRBV6-1 and TRBJ2-1, with D hard to call. Trimming removed 10 bases at V and 6 bases at J, with 13 bases between. Per germline, CDR1 MNHNS and CDR2 SASEGT. There are 12 residues in the CDR3.

This clonotype was seen repeatedly, ten times or more. The chain links TRBV18 to TRBJ2-3; TRBD1 matches 7 bases. Losses at the gene ends were 2 bases for V and 1 base for J; bases not matched to a gene: 3. The CDR3 totals 15 residues. CDR1 and CDR2 (germline): KGHSH, LQKENI. Here the CDR3 DNA reads TGTGCCAGCTCACCAGGAACAGGGGGCACAGATACGCAGTATTTT. It codes for CASSPGTGGTDTQYF.